This record concerns one TCR beta chain sequence. No antigen is known for it. The sample comes from a study of regulatory dendritic cells for organ transplantation. The table came from immunoSEQ multiplex PCR; TCRdb's copy has only in-frame clones and leaves some out. The profile shows about 20,000 clones, approximately 80% of them singletons. Sorted subsets were CFSE-labeled and cultured approximately 5 days with allogeneic dendritic cells. The source is a human donor in good health. Input material: memory CD4+ T cells from blood cultured with regulatory dendritic cells. Subset given: CD45RO+ memory T cells.

The CDR3: CASTDRASYGYTF. In DNA, the CDR3 is TGTGCCAGCACCGACAGGGCCAGCTATGGCTACACCTTC. The chain has TRBV6-5 and TRBJ1-2, with 7 bases that match TRBD1. From germline, CDR1 is MNHEY and CDR2 SVGAGI. This CDR3 contains 13 residues. The V gene end was trimmed by 7 bases and the J gene end by 4 bases; junction bases not matched to a gene: 6.